One TCR beta chain is described in this entry. The antigen remains unidentified. This record comes from a study of T cell responses to AZD1222 COVID-19 vaccine. General study points: The donor group comprised mostly white British people and more females; the analysis possibly underestimated clonal diversity. With two AZD1222 doses given, Spike-specific TCR breadth and depth both rose.

The V gene lost 5 bases and the J gene lost 5 bases, with 19 bases spanning the gap. The length of the CDR3 is 16 residues. The germline gives CDR1 SGHTA, CDR2 FQGTGA. Repertoires were generated with immunoSEQ multiplex PCR, while TCRdb's copy carries only in-frame clones and drops some. The table lists about 180,000 clones, 85% to 90% of them singletons. This material consisted of peripheral blood, taken on day 0 of AZD1222 vaccination. This sequence originates from an adult in good health. The chain recombines TRBV7-3 with TRBJ2-1; D is uncertain. CDR3 bases: TGTGCCAGCAGCCCCCTTGGGCGAGATTCCCACAATGAGCAGTTCTTC. Protein sequence: CASSPLGRDSHNEQFF. The full variable domain, completed using reference TRBV7-3 and TRBJ2-1, is GAGVSQTPSNKVTEKGKYVELRCDPISGHTALYWYRQSLGQGPEFLIYFQGTGAADDSGLPNDRFFAVRPEGSVSTLKIQRTERGDSAVYLCASSPLGRDSHNEQFFGPGTRLTVL.